These 12 T cell receptor beta chains were all obtained from the same sample, sequenced in a study of T cell responses to AZD1222 COVID-19 vaccine. Using immunoSEQ multiplex PCR, the repertoire was profiled, and TCRdb retains in-frame clones only, with some absent. The table includes over 150,000 clones, approximately 90% detected once. Sample: peripheral blood, taken on day 0 of MenACWY control vaccination. Receptors originate from an adult in good health.

This clone appeared once. The chain uses TRBV13 and TRBJ1-2, with D maybe TRBD1 (5 bases). The CDR3 loop spans 13 amino acids. Germline CDR1 and CDR2: PRHDT and FYEKMQ (reference sequence). The ends were cut back, 5 bases at V and 4 bases at J, with 11 bases in the middle. This chain's CDR3 is CASSLAGVYGYTF. Written as DNA, the CDR3 is TGTGCCAGCAGCCTTGCGGGGGTCTATGGCTACACCTTC.

The gene calls are TRBV5-1 and TRBJ1-2; D is ambiguous. Per the germline V gene, CDR1 is SGHRS and CDR2 is YFSETQ. Trimming left V 1 base short and J 0 bases short, with 7 bases between. The CDR3 length is 14 residues. The CDR3 DNA is TGCGCCAGCAGCTTGTACTCGACTAACTATGGCTACACCTTC. This encodes CASSLYSTNYGYTF. The full variable domain, its missing parts supplied by reference TRBV5-1 and TRBJ1-2, is KAGVTQTPRYLIKTRGQQVTLSCSPISGHRSVSWYQQTPGQGLQFLFEYFSETQRNKGNFPGRFSGRQFSNSRSEMNVSTLELGDSALYLCASSLYSTNYGYTFGSGTRLTVV.

This clone has a single count. CDR3 sequence: CASSRTSGRTPPYNEQFF. In nucleotides, the CDR3 is TGTGCCAGCAGTCGGACTAGCGGGAGGACCCCTCCCTACAATGAGCAGTTCTTC. The chain combines TRBV2 with TRBJ2-1, with 14 positions matching TRBD2. CDR1 and CDR2 from the germline V gene are SNHLY and FYNNEI. This CDR3 spans 18 amino acids. The trim removed 5 bases at V and 2 bases at J, leaving 8 bases unmatched.

The genes are TRBV9 and TRBJ1-4, with 8 bases aligning to TRBD1. The germline V gene encodes CDR1 SGDLS and CDR2 YYNGEE. The V and J ends lost 2 bases and 8 bases, in that order; junction bases with no gene match: 8. This CDR3 region has 15 residues. CDR3 nucleotides: TGTGCCAGCAGCGTGGATGGACAGGGCTGGGAAAAACTGTTTTTT. Protein: CASSVDGQGWEKLFF.

This chain links TRBV10-3 with TRBJ1-1; TRBD1 might be the D (6 bases). Trimming shortened V by 8 bases and J by 0 bases, and 10 bases separated the two germline ends. The CDR3 covers 13 residues. Germline V gene sequence: CDR1 ENHRY, CDR2 SYGVKD. The CDR3 coding sequence is TGTGCCATCGAGGACAGACTGAACACTGAAGCTTTCTTT. Protein: CAIEDRLNTEAFF.

This chain uses TRBV23-1 with TRBJ1-5; D might be TRBD1 (5 bases). TRBV23-1 is placed among ORFs of uncertain function. Trimming shortened V by 0 bases and J by 16 bases, and 25 bases separated the two germline ends. This CDR3 is built from 16 residues. In nucleotides, the CDR3 is TGCGCCAGCAGTCAATCGTCCGCAGGGCTTTCAATCAAGAGTCATTTT. Translating it yields CASSQSSAGLSIKSHF.

The chain links TRBV7-9 to TRBJ2-1; 7 nucleotides agree with TRBD1. The germline V gene encodes CDR1 SEHNR and CDR2 FQNEAQ (reference sequence). V gave up 5 bases and J gave up 9 bases; unmatched junction bases: 4. The CDR3 spans 12 residues. CDR3 residues: CASSMTGSEQFF. Here the CDR3 DNA reads TGTGCCAGCAGCATGACAGGGTCTGAGCAGTTCTTC.

This chain joins TRBV19 and TRBJ2-7; D is unclear. Germline CDR1 is LNHDA and CDR2 is SQIVND (reference sequence). V was clipped by 4 bases and J by 0 bases, with 7 bases between them. This CDR3 comprises 13 residues. CDR3 coding DNA: TGTGCCAGTAGTACGCCGCCCTCCTACGAGCAGTACTTC. Translating gives CASSTPPSYEQYF.

The chain has TRBV5-6 and TRBJ1-2, with no clear D. CDR3 length: 13 residues. The V end lost 4 bases, the J end lost 4 bases, and 11 bases lay between the germline ends. CDR1 SGHDT and CDR2 YYEEEE come from the germline V gene. CDR3 protein: CASSVGQSYGYTF. The CDR3 DNA sequence: TGTGCCAGCAGCGTAGGGCAGAGCTATGGCTACACCTTC.

This clone occurred a few times. The gene calls are TRBV7-9 and TRBJ2-5; maybe TRBD1 (5 bases). V was clipped by 5 bases and J by 5 bases, with 24 bases between them. Germline V gene data show CDR1 as SEHNR and CDR2 as FQNEAQ (reference sequence). The CDR3 consists of 17 residues. DNA for the CDR3: TGTGCCAGCAGCCATCCGTGGGGCAGGCTGGCAGGGGAGACCCAGTACTTC. This translates into CASSHPWGRLAGETQYF. Using reference TRBV7-9 and TRBJ2-5 for the parts outside the CDR3, the full variable domain is DTGVSQNPRHKITKRGQNVTFRCDPISEHNRLYWYRQTLGQGPEFLTYFQNEAQLEKSRLLSDRFSAERPKGSFSTLEIQRTEQGDSAMYLCASSHPWGRLAGETQYFGPGTRLLVL.

The chain couples TRBV6-6 to TRBJ1-5; unclear D gene. Germline V CDR1 and CDR2: MNHNY, SVGAGI (reference sequence). The CDR3 runs to 14 residues. Trimming removed 5 bases from V and 2 bases from J, with 10 bases in between. In nucleotides, the CDR3 is TGTGCCAGCAGTCACGGCTTGGGCAATCAGCCCCAGCATTTT. It yields the protein CASSHGLGNQPQHF.

The rearrangement joins TRBV9 to TRBJ1-1; D is unresolved. V was trimmed by 0 bases and J by 1 base, leaving 4 bases between them. Germline CDR1 SGDLS, CDR2 YYNGEE. This CDR3 has 13 residues. The CDR3 nucleotides are TGTGCCAGCAGCGTAGTTAGGAACACTGAAGCTTTCTTT. Amino acid sequence: CASSVVRNTEAFF.